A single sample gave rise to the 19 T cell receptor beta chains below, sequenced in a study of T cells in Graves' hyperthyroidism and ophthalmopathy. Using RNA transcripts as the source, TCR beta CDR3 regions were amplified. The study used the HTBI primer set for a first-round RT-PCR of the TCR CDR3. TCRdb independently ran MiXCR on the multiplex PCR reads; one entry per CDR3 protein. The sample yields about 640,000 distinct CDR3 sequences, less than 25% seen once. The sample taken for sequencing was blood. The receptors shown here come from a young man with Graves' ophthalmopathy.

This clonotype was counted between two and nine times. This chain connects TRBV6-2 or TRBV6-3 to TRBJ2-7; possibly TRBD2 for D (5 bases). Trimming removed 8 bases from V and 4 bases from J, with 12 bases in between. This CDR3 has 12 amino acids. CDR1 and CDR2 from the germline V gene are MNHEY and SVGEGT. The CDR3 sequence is CASALRDYEQYF. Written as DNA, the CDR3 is TGTGCCAGCGCCCTCCGGGATTACGAGCAGTACTTC.

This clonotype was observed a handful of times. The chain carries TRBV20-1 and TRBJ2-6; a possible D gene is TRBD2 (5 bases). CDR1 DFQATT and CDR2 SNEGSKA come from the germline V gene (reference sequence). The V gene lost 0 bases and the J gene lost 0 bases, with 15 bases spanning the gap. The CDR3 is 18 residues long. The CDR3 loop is CSARDPLSDYSGANVLTF. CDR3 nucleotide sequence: TGCAGTGCTAGAGATCCGCTTAGCGACTACTCTGGGGCCAACGTCCTGACTTTC.

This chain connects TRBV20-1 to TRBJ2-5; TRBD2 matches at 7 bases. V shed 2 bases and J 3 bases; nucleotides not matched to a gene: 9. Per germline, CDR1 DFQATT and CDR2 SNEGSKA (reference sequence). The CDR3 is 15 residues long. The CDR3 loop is CSARRRWLAEETQYF. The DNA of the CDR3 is TGCAGTGCTAGAAGGCGGTGGCTAGCGGAAGAGACCCAGTACTTC.

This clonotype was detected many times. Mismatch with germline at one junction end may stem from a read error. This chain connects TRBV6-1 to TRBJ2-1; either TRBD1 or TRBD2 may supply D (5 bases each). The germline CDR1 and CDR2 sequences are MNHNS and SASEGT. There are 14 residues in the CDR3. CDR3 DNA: TGTGCCAGCCGTGAGGGGCACTCCTACAATGAGCAGTTCTTC. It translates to CASREGHSYNEQFF.

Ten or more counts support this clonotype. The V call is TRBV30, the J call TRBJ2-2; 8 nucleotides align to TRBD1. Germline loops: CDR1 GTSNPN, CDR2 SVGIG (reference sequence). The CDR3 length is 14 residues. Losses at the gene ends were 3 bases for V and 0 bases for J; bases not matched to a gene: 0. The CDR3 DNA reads TGTGCCTGGAGACAGGGGGCGAACACCGGGGAGCTGTTTTTT. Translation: CAWRQGANTGELFF.

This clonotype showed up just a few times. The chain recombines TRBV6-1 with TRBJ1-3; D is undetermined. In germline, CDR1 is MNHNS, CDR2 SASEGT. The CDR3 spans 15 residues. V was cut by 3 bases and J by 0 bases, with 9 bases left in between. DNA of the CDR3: TGTGCCAGCAGTGAGGACGGCAGCTCTGGAAACACCATATATTTT. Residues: CASSEDGSSGNTIYF.

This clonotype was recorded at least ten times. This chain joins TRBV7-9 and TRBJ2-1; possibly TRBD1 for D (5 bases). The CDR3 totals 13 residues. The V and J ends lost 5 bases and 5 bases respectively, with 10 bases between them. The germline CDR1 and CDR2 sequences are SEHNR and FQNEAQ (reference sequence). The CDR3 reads CASSPSGNNEQFF. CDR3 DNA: TGTGCCAGCAGCCCTTCAGGGAACAATGAGCAGTTCTTC.

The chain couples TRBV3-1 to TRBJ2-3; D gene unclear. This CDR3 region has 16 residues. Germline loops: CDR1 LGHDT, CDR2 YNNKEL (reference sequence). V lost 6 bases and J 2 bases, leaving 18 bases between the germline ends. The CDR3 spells CASSPSHDLYTDTQYF. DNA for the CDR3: TGTGCCAGCAGTCCTTCCCATGACTTGTACACAGATACGCAGTATTTT.

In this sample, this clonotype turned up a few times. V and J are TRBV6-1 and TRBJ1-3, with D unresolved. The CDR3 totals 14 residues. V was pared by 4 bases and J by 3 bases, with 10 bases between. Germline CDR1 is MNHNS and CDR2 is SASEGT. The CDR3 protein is CASSVKEIGNTIYF. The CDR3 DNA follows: TGTGCCAGCAGTGTAAAAGAGATTGGAAACACCATATATTTT.

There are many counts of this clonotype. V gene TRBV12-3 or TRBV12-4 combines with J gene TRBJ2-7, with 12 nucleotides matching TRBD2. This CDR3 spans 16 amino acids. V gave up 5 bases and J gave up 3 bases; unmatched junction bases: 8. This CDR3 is CASSPPGLAGFYEQYF. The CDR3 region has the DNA TGTGCCAGCAGTCCGCCGGGACTAGCGGGTTTCTACGAGCAGTACTTC.

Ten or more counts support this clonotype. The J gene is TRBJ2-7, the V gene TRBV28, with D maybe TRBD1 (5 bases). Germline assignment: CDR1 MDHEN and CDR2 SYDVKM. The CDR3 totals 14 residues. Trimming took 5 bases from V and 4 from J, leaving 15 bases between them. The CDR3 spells CASSTPRGSYEQYF. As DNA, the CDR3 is TGTGCCAGCAGTACTCCAAGGGGATCTTACGAGCAGTACTTC.

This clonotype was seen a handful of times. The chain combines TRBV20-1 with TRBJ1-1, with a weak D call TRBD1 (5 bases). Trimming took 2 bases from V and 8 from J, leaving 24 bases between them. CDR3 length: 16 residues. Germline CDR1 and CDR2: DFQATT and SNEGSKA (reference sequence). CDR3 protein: CSARWGSLVAGTEAFF. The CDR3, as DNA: TGCAGTGCTAGATGGGGGTCGTTGGTGGCCGGCACCGAAGCTTTCTTT.

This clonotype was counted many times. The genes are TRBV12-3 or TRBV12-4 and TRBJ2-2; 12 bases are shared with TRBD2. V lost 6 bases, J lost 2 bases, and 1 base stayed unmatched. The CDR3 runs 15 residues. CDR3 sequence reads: CASRLAGGNTGELFF. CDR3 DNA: TGTGCCAGCAGACTAGCGGGAGGAAACACCGGGGAGCTGTTTTTT.

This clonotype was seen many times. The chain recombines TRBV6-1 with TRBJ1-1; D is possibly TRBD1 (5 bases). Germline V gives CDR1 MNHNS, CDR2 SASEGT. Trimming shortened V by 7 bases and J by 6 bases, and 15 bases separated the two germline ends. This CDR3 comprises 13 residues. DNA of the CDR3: TGTGCCAGCACCCCGGACACACTTTCTGAAGCTTTCTTT. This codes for CASTPDTLSEAFF.

CDR3 amino acids: CASSLDKMNTEAFF. The CDR3 DNA follows: TGTGCCAGCAGCTTAGACAAAATGAACACTGAAGCTTTCTTT. The chain is built from TRBV7-6 and TRBJ1-1, with unresolved D. V lost 1 base and J 0 bases, leaving 6 bases between the germline ends. The germline CDR1 and CDR2 sequences are SGHVS and FNYEAQ. This CDR3 spans 14 amino acids.

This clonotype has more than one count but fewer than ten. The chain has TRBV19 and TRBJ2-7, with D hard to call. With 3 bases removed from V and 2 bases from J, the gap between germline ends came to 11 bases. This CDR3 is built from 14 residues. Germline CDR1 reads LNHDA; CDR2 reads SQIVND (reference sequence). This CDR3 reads CASSIGDGPYEQYF. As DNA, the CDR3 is TGTGCCAGTAGTATCGGCGACGGACCCTACGAGCAGTACTTC.

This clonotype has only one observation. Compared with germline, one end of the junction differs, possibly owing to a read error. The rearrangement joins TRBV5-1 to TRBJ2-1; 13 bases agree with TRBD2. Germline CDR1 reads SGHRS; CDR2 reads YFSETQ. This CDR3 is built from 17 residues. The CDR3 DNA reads TGTGCCAGCAGCCGGGGACTAGCGGGGACTCCCTACAATGAGCAGTTCTTC. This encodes CASSRGLAGTPYNEQFF.

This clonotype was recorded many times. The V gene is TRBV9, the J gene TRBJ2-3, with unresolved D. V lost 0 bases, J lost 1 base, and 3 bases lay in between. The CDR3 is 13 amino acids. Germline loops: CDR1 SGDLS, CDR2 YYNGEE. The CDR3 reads CASSVDGTDTQYF. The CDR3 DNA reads TGTGCCAGCAGCGTAGACGGCACAGATACGCAGTATTTT. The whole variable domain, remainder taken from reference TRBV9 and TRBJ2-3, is DSGVTQTPKHLITATGQRVTLRCSPRSGDLSVYWYQQSLDQGLQFLIQYYNGEERAKGNILERFSAQQFPDLHSELNLSSLELGDSALYFCASSVDGTDTQYFGPGTRLTVL.

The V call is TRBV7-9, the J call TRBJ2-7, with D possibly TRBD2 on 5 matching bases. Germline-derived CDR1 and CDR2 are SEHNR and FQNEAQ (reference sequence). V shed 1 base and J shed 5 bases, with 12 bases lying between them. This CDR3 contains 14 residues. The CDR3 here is CASSLDGSGNEQYF. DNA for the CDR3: TGTGCCAGCAGCTTAGACGGTTCGGGGAACGAGCAGTACTTC.